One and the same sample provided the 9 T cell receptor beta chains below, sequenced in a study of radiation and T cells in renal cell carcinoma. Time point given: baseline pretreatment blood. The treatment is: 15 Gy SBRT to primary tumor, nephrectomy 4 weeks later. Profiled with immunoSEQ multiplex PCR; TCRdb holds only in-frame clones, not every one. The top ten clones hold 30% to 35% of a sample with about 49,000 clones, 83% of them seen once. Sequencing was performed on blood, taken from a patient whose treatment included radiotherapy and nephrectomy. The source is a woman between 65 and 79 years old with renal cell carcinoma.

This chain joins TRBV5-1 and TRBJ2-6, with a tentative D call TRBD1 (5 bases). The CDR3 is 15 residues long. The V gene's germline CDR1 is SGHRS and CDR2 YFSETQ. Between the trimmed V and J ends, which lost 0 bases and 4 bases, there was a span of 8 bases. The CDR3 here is CASSLAGYGANVLTF. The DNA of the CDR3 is TGCGCCAGCAGCTTGGCAGGGTACGGGGCCAACGTCCTGACTTTC. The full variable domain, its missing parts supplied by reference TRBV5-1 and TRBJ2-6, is KAGVTQTPRYLIKTRGQQVTLSCSPISGHRSVSWYQQTPGQGLQFLFEYFSETQRNKGNFPGRFSGRQFSNSRSEMNVSTLELGDSALYLCASSLAGYGANVLTFGAGSRLTVL.

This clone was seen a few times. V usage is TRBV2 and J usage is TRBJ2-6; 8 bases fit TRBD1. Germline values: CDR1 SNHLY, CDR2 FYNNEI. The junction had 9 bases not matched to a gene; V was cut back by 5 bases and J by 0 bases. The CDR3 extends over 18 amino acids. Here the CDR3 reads CASSRGQGRRSGANVLTF. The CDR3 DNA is TGTGCCAGCAGTCGCGGACAGGGACGACGCTCTGGGGCCAACGTCCTGACTTTC.

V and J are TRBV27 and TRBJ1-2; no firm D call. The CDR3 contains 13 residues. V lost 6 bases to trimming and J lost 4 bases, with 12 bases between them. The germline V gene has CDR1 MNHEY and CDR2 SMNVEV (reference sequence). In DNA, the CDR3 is TGTGCCAGCAGCTTACGGGGTGGCTATGGCTACACCTTC. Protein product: CASSLRGGYGYTF.

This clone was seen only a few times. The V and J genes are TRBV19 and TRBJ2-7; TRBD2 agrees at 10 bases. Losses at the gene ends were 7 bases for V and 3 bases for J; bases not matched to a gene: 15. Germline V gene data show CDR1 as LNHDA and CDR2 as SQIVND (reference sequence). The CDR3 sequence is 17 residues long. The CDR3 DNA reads TGTGCCAGTATTTCCCCCCCTAGCGGGAGTTTCAACTACGAGCAGTACTTC. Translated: CASISPPSGSFNYEQYF.

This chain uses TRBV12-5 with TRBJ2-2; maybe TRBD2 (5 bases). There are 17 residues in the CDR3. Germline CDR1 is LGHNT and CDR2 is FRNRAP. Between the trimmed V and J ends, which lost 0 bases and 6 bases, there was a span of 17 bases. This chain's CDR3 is CASGLVLGQIGAGELFF. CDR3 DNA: TGTGCTAGTGGTTTGGTACTAGGGCAGATTGGGGCCGGGGAGCTGTTTTTT.

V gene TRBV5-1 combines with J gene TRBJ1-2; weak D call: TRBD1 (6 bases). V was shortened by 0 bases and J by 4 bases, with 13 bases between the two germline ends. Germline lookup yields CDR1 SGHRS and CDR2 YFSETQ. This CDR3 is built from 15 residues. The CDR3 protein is CASSLGERGSYGYTF. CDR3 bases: TGCGCCAGCAGCTTGGGGGAAAGGGGGTCCTATGGCTACACCTTC.

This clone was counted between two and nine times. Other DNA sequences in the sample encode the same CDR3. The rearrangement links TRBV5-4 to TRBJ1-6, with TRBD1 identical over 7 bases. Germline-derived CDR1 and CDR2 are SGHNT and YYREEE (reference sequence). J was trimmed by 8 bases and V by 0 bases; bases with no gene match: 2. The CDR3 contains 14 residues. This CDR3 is CASSLGQGDSPLHF. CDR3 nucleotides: TGTGCCAGCAGCTTGGGGCAGGGGGATTCACCCCTCCACTTT.

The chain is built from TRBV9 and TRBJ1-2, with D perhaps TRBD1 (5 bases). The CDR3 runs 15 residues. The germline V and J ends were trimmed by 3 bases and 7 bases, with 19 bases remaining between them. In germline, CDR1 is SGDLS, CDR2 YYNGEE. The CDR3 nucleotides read TGTGCCAGCAGCGCTGGGGCAGGAGCTCTCCTTGGCTACACCTTC. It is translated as CASSAGAGALLGYTF.

In DNA, the CDR3 is TGTGCCAGCAGCTTAGGCCGGGGGGGAGAGACCCAGTACTTC. Its protein product is CASSLGRGGETQYF. The rearrangement links TRBV13 to TRBJ2-5; 8 bases map to TRBD2. This CDR3 spans 14 amino acids. Germline lookup yields CDR1 PRHDT and CDR2 FYEKMQ (reference sequence). Trimming at V came to 0 bases and at J to 4 bases, leaving 1 base not matched to a gene. Full variable domain (missing parts from reference TRBV13 and TRBJ2-5): AAGVIQSPRHLIKEKRETATLKCYPIPRHDTVYWYQQGPGQDPQFLISFYEKMQSDKGSIPDRFSAQQFSDYHSELNMSSLELGDSALYFCASSLGRGGETQYFGPGTRLLVL.